A selection of T cell receptor beta chains follows, all from one sample in a study of blood T cells in healthy people across ages. MiXCR was run by TCRdb on the 5' RACE reads, yielding one entry per CDR3 protein. The table has 1.5 million or so distinct CDR3 sequences, roughly two fifths seen once. Sequencing was performed on blood. These receptors all come from a woman aged 18-29 years in good health. Each CDR3 is given without its conserved first and last residue. A D gene is named only where the DNA matches it firmly.

J gene	D gene	V gene	CDR3 protein
TRBJ2-5	TRBD2	TRBV6-1	ASSEQAGGDETQY
TRBJ2-7	TRBD2	TRBV20-1	SASGLAEGFNEQY
TRBJ2-3	.	TRBV6-6	ASSPVGSDTQY
TRBJ2-5	.	TRBV20-1	SARDKAETQY
TRBJ1-1	.	TRBV7-2	ATGRWGTEAF
TRBJ1-1	.	TRBV3-1	ASSQGTRVTEAF
TRBJ2-5	TRBD2	TRBV20-1	SATPGTSGGPNY
TRBJ2-6	TRBD1	TRBV5-1	ASSFSGDRISGANVLT
TRBJ2-6	.	TRBV20-1	SARADQGPSSGADVLT
TRBJ1-2	.	TRBV5-1	ASSTWPGQSAGCT
TRBJ2-2	.	TRBV12-3/TRBV12-4	ASSPTLGGGGEGTGELF
TRBJ1-1	.	TRBV27	ASSRRQMNTEAF
TRBJ1-5	TRBD1	TRBV20-1	SARDSLRGLDNQPQH
TRBJ2-6	.	TRBV12-3/TRBV12-4	ASSFRGANVLT
TRBJ2-1	.	TRBV12-3/TRBV12-4	ASSLVPKIYNEQF
TRBJ1-1	.	TRBV6-5	ASSYTKTVNTEAF
TRBJ1-5	.	TRBV27	ASSLTGTSSNHPQH
TRBJ2-6	.	TRBV7-9	ASSLLLSGANVLT
TRBJ1-5	.	TRBV7-2	ASSWEGGNQPQH
TRBJ2-5	TRBD1	TRBV10-3	AISDPGQGKETQY
TRBJ1-1	.	TRBV18	ASSPGRVGNTEAF
TRBJ2-5	TRBD2	TRBV24-1	ATAAGLAGGWETQY
TRBJ2-3	.	TRBV7-9	ASRNRRESDTDTQY
TRBJ2-1	TRBD2	TRBV7-8	ASRILWEGYNEQF
.	TRBD2	TRBV7-2	ASSFGEGGTYEQY
TRBJ2-1	TRBD2	TRBV6-6	ASSYSGLAVDNEQF
TRBJ2-7	.	TRBV6-2/TRBV6-3	ASSPGSSSYEQY
TRBJ2-4	.	TRBV10-3	AISESGGSLHIQY
TRBJ1-2	.	TRBV27	ASSPSIGSGGNGYT
TRBJ2-1	.	TRBV9	ASSVGIAKNIQF
TRBJ2-1	.	TRBV20-1	SAKGGGLFSYDNEQF
TRBJ2-7	.	TRBV4-3	ASSHGQSSYEQY
TRBJ2-4	TRBD2	TRBV7-2	ASGERGSYNEQY
TRBJ1-5	.	TRBV4-3	ASSPSTGFQPQH
.	.	TRBV7-2	ASSKPGREQY
TRBJ2-1	TRBD2	TRBV7-2	ASSFTPGLGNEQF
TRBJ1-1	TRBD1	TRBV6-2/TRBV6-3	ASSYSRETGDRAF
TRBJ2-7	.	TRBV5-1	ASSSPARGHSYEQY
TRBJ2-5	.	TRBV6-6	ASNGPSETQY
TRBJ2-3	.	TRBV12-3/TRBV12-4	ASSLGGPDMQY
TRBJ2-3	.	TRBV11-2	ASSWWGHGAPADTQY
TRBJ2-5	.	TRBV9	ASSVMGLLETQY
TRBJ2-1	.	TRBV29-1	SVVLSPGDYNEQF